The clone carrying this T cell receptor beta chain was seen repeatedly, ten times or more. Its specificity is not known. As originally analysed: A distant-metastasis classifier for papillary thyroid cancer was built using CDR3 differences across clinicopathological groups. TCRdb re-called clones via MiXCR from the PCR reads. These V and J calls originate from TCRdb's pipeline instead of the authors' own analysis. The repertoire holds 20,000 to 25,000 clones, with 20% as singletons. CDR1 is MNHNS, CDR2 SASEGT, per germline. Deletions cut 10 bases from V and 0 bases from J, with 21 bases between. The CDR3 has 17 amino acids. These data originate in a study of metastatic and nonmetastatic thyroid tumors. Study-wide context: The comparison covered peripheral blood and tumor or nodule tissue in malignant and benign thyroid patients. General study findings and limits: Across blood and tumor, TCR beta diversity in malignant thyroid tumors was reportedly significantly higher than in benign nodules.

No treatment had been given to any patient before thyroid surgery. Sequenced input: blood. The V and J genes are TRBV6-1 and TRBJ2-2; tentative D call: TRBD2 (6 bases). The clonotype originates from a female donor with papillary thyroid cancer or a benign thyroid nodule (not recorded which). Some clones in this sample may be carry-over from other donors' samples. CDR3 DNA: TGTGCCACCAGCCCCCGTCTTCTAGCGACGAACACCGGGGAGCTGTTTTTT. Protein product: CATSPRLLATNTGELFF.